The T cell receptor (beta chain) described here comes from a study of post-analysis software for immune sequencing data. Study overall: Relapsing-remitting, secondary progressive and progressive-relapsing forms of multiple sclerosis all featured among disease courses. Study-level findings and limits: Same-batch samples co-clustered strongly by F measure. Multiple sclerosis patients showed significantly lower normalized Chao1 diversity than controls did.

This clonotype was detected a few times. The antigen is not known. Each TCR beta cDNA library carried unique molecular identifiers. When roughly 1 to 10 million T cells were used, they gave 500,000 or so cDNA molecules. TCRdb fed the PCR reads into MiXCR, producing one record per CDR3 protein. This sample has fewer than 850,000 distinct CDR3 sequences; 25% to 30% occur once, and the top ten carry around 0.6%. The sequenced sample was blood. The receptor's source is a girl between 5 and 17 years old with multiple sclerosis.

CDR3 bases: TGTGCCAGCTCACCTTGGACTACGAACACCGGGGAGCTGTTTTTT. Protein product: CASSPWTTNTGELFF. The rearrangement links TRBV18 to TRBJ2-2; possibly TRBD2 for D (6 bases). Germline values: CDR1 KGHSH, CDR2 LQKENI. The CDR3 totals 15 residues. Trimming stripped 3 bases from V and 0 bases from J, with 8 bases between.